This is a list of T cell receptor beta chains from one sample in a study of CD8 T cells in Susac syndrome. Using its own MiXCR run on the immunoSEQ multiplex PCR reads, TCRdb lists one record per CDR3 protein. Counted here are around 150,000 distinct CDR3 sequences, 90% to 95% occurring once; the ten biggest clones make up over 0.1%. The sequencing sample was made of CD4+ T cells from PBMCs. These TCRs come from a human donor with multiple sclerosis. The CDR3 runs from the conserved cysteine through the conserved F or W. Each record gives: CDR3 DNA, CDR3 protein, J gene, V gene, clone size, D gene. D genes are given only for firm matches. The size entry is marked missing in some rows and otherwise reads once, few, many or a size class.

CDR3nt: TGTGCCACCAGTGATTCCGGGACAGTTTCCTACGAGCAGTACTTC; CDR3aa: CATSDSGTVSYEQYF; j_gene: TRBJ2-7; v_gene: TRBV24-1; abundance: .; d_gene: TRBD1
CDR3nt: TGCAGTGCTAGTTCGGGACAGGGGGCCGCAGATACGCAGTATTTT; CDR3aa: CSASSGQGAADTQYF; j_gene: TRBJ2-3; v_gene: TRBV20-1; abundance: .; d_gene: TRBD1
CDR3nt: TGCAGTGCTAGAGTTCTCCTAAATGGTCAGCCCCAGCATTTT; CDR3aa: CSARVLLNGQPQHF; j_gene: TRBJ1-5; v_gene: TRBV20-1; abundance: .; d_gene: .
CDR3nt: TGCAGCGTAGCGGGACGGGACAGCCGTGCCCGTTATTTT; CDR3aa: CSVAGRDSRARYF; j_gene: TRBJ2-3; v_gene: TRBV29-1; abundance: .; d_gene: .
CDR3nt: TGTGCCACCAGCAGAGATCGTCTAGCCCTCCTTTTC; CDR3aa: CATSRDRLALLF; j_gene: TRBJ2-7; v_gene: TRBV15; abundance: .; d_gene: .
CDR3nt: TGTGCCAGCAGGCCGGACGGTTCCCATAATCAGCCCCAGCATTTT; CDR3aa: CASRPDGSHNQPQHF; j_gene: TRBJ1-5; v_gene: TRBV12-3/TRBV12-4; abundance: .; d_gene: .
CDR3nt: TGCGCCAGCAGCCACGGACAGCTAGCTAACTATGGCTACACCTTC; CDR3aa: CASSHGQLANYGYTF; j_gene: TRBJ1-2; v_gene: TRBV4-3; abundance: .; d_gene: .
CDR3nt: TGCAGTGCTCCGAGAGACTGGGGGAGCTCTGAAGCTTTCTTT; CDR3aa: CSAPRDWGSSEAFF; j_gene: TRBJ1-1; v_gene: TRBV20-1; abundance: .; d_gene: .
CDR3nt: TGCAGCGCCAGAGGACAGATTGCAACTAATGAAAAACTGTTTTTT; CDR3aa: CSARGQIATNEKLFF; j_gene: TRBJ1-4; v_gene: TRBV29-1; abundance: once; d_gene: .
CDR3nt: TGCAGCGTTGGTACAGGGCAGAACACCGGGGAGCTGTTTTTT; CDR3aa: CSVGTGQNTGELFF; j_gene: TRBJ2-2; v_gene: TRBV29-1; abundance: .; d_gene: .
CDR3nt: TGTGCCTGGAGTGTAGCGCCGGGACAGGGTCTTTTCCCCACCGGGGAGCTGTTTTTT; CDR3aa: CAWSVAPGQGLFPTGELFF; j_gene: TRBJ2-2; v_gene: TRBV30; abundance: .; d_gene: TRBD1
CDR3nt: TGCAGCGTTGAAGGGGGTGAAGAGCAGTACTTC; CDR3aa: CSVEGGEEQYF; j_gene: TRBJ2-7; v_gene: TRBV29-1; abundance: .; d_gene: .
CDR3nt: TGTGCCAGCAGCCAGATCGGGACAGGGGTGTACAATGAGCAGTTCTTC; CDR3aa: CASSQIGTGVYNEQFF; j_gene: TRBJ2-1; v_gene: TRBV3-1; abundance: .; d_gene: TRBD1
CDR3nt: TGTGCCTGGAGTGAGGCCGCGCGGAAGCAGTTCTTC; CDR3aa: CAWSEAARKQFF; j_gene: TRBJ2-1; v_gene: TRBV30; abundance: .; d_gene: .
CDR3nt: TGTGCCAGTAGAGGGGAGAGATCACCCCTCCACTTT; CDR3aa: CASRGERSPLHF; j_gene: TRBJ1-6; v_gene: TRBV19; abundance: .; d_gene: .
CDR3nt: TGTGCCAGCAGCCTTTGGCTTCAAGAGACCCAGTACTTC; CDR3aa: CASSLWLQETQYF; j_gene: TRBJ2-5; v_gene: TRBV5-8; abundance: .; d_gene: .
CDR3nt: TGTGCCTGGAGTGTAGTCGGAAACACCATATATTTT; CDR3aa: CAWSVVGNTIYF; j_gene: TRBJ1-3; v_gene: TRBV30; abundance: .; d_gene: .
CDR3nt: TGTGCCAGCAGGAACAGAGGGCAGCCCCAGCATTTT; CDR3aa: CASRNRGQPQHF; j_gene: TRBJ1-5; v_gene: TRBV6-2/TRBV6-3; abundance: .; d_gene: .
CDR3nt: TGCAGTGCTCCTCCCATGACAGGGGGACTTGGCTACACCTTC; CDR3aa: CSAPPMTGGLGYTF; j_gene: TRBJ1-2; v_gene: TRBV20-1; abundance: .; d_gene: TRBD1
CDR3nt: TGTGCCAGCAGACGAACAGGGTTCACTGAAGCTTTCTTT; CDR3aa: CASRRTGFTEAFF; j_gene: TRBJ1-1; v_gene: TRBV5-5; abundance: .; d_gene: .
CDR3nt: TGTGCCAGCAGCTTACGTCTATCGGATACGCAGTATTTT; CDR3aa: CASSLRLSDTQYF; j_gene: TRBJ2-3; v_gene: TRBV7-9; abundance: .; d_gene: .
CDR3nt: TGTGCCAGCAGTTCAAGGGCGGCGAATCAGCCCCAGCATTTT; CDR3aa: CASSSRAANQPQHF; j_gene: TRBJ1-5; v_gene: TRBV12-3/TRBV12-4; abundance: .; d_gene: .
CDR3nt: TGCAGTGCTAGAGTTGGGCTGGGGAAAAACATTCAGTACTTC; CDR3aa: CSARVGLGKNIQYF; j_gene: TRBJ2-4; v_gene: TRBV20-1; abundance: few; d_gene: .
CDR3nt: TGTGCCAGCTCCCACCCCGGGCGGACGAGCACAGATACGCAGTATTTT; CDR3aa: CASSHPGRTSTDTQYF; j_gene: TRBJ2-3; v_gene: TRBV2; abundance: .; d_gene: .
CDR3nt: TGTGCCAGCAGCGCGGCCCCTAGGCGCACAGATACGCAGTATTTT; CDR3aa: CASSAAPRRTDTQYF; j_gene: TRBJ2-3; v_gene: TRBV27; abundance: .; d_gene: .
CDR3nt: TGTGCCAGCAGGAAAGTGACAGGCCAGGCCTACGAGCAGTACTTC; CDR3aa: CASRKVTGQAYEQYF; j_gene: TRBJ2-7; v_gene: TRBV5-6; abundance: .; d_gene: .
CDR3nt: TGTGCCAGCAGCGTAGGGCGGAGGTCGTCTGATGGCTACACCTTC; CDR3aa: CASSVGRRSSDGYTF; j_gene: TRBJ1-2; v_gene: TRBV9; abundance: .; d_gene: .
CDR3nt: TGTGCCAGCACCCGGATTCGCACAGATACGCAGTATTTT; CDR3aa: CASTRIRTDTQYF; j_gene: TRBJ2-3; v_gene: TRBV7-9; abundance: .; d_gene: .
CDR3nt: TGTGCCAGCAGCTTCCGACAGGGACGTTATGGCTACACCTTC; CDR3aa: CASSFRQGRYGYTF; j_gene: TRBJ1-2; v_gene: TRBV7-9; abundance: .; d_gene: TRBD1
CDR3nt: TGCAGTGCTGCCGGGACTAGCTCCTACAATGAGCAGTTCTTC; CDR3aa: CSAAGTSSYNEQFF; j_gene: TRBJ2-1; v_gene: TRBV20-1; abundance: .; d_gene: TRBD2
CDR3nt: TGTGCCACCAGCAGAGATGGGACTAAAGGGACCCAGTACTTC; CDR3aa: CATSRDGTKGTQYF; j_gene: TRBJ2-5; v_gene: TRBV15; abundance: .; d_gene: TRBD2
CDR3nt: TGTGCCAGCAGCTCCGCCAGGGGGAATGAGCAGTTCTTC; CDR3aa: CASSSARGNEQFF; j_gene: TRBJ2-1; v_gene: TRBV9; abundance: .; d_gene: TRBD1
CDR3nt: TGTGCCAGCAGTGAGGCGGGGGGGCCAGTAATTGAGCAGTTCTTC; CDR3aa: CASSEAGGPVIEQFF; j_gene: TRBJ2-1; v_gene: TRBV2; abundance: .; d_gene: TRBD2
CDR3nt: TGTGCCACCAGTGATGGCTACACTGGCACAGATACGCAGTATTTT; CDR3aa: CATSDGYTGTDTQYF; j_gene: TRBJ2-3; v_gene: TRBV24-1; abundance: .; d_gene: .
CDR3nt: TGCAGTGCAACCCCGGGCACTCCGTGGGGCTACACCTTC; CDR3aa: CSATPGTPWGYTF; j_gene: TRBJ1-2; v_gene: TRBV20-1; abundance: .; d_gene: .
CDR3nt: TGCAGTGCTAGGCGCCTAGGCTACGAGCAGTACTTC; CDR3aa: CSARRLGYEQYF; j_gene: TRBJ2-7; v_gene: TRBV20-1; abundance: .; d_gene: .
CDR3nt: TGTGCCAGCAGTCAAGGACAGGCCCGTCTAGGTGAGCAGTACTTC; CDR3aa: CASSQGQARLGEQYF; j_gene: TRBJ2-7; v_gene: TRBV3-1; abundance: .; d_gene: TRBD1
CDR3nt: TGCAGTGCTAGAGATCGGGGTGGGCCCGGCTACACCTTC; CDR3aa: CSARDRGGPGYTF; j_gene: TRBJ1-2; v_gene: TRBV20-1; abundance: .; d_gene: .
CDR3nt: TGTGCCACCAGTGTAACTGGGACAGCACAAGAGACCCAGTACTTC; CDR3aa: CATSVTGTAQETQYF; j_gene: TRBJ2-5; v_gene: TRBV24-1; abundance: .; d_gene: TRBD1
CDR3nt: TGTGCCAGCAGCTTAGACAGGGGGGAGGATGAGCAGTTCTTC; CDR3aa: CASSLDRGEDEQFF; j_gene: TRBJ2-1; v_gene: TRBV7-9; abundance: .; d_gene: TRBD1
CDR3nt: TGTGCCAGCAGCTTAGCGGCGGGGCTGGGGCCGAATTCACCCCTCCACTTT; CDR3aa: CASSLAAGLGPNSPLHF; j_gene: TRBJ1-6; v_gene: TRBV7-9; abundance: .; d_gene: .